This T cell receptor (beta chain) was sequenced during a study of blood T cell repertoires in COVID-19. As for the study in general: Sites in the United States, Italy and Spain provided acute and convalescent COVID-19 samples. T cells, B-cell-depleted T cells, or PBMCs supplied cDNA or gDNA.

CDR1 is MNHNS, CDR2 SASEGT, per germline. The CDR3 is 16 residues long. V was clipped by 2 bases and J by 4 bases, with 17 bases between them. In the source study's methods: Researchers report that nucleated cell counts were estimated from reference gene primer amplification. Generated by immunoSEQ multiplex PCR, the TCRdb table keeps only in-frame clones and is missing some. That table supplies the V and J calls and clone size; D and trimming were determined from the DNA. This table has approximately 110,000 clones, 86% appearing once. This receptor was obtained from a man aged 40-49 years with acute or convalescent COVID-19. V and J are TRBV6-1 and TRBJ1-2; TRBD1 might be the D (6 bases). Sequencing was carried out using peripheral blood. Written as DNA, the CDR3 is TGTGCCAGCAGTGAATGGGGGACAAGGGGTGGCTATGGCTACACCTTC. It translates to CASSEWGTRGGYGYTF.